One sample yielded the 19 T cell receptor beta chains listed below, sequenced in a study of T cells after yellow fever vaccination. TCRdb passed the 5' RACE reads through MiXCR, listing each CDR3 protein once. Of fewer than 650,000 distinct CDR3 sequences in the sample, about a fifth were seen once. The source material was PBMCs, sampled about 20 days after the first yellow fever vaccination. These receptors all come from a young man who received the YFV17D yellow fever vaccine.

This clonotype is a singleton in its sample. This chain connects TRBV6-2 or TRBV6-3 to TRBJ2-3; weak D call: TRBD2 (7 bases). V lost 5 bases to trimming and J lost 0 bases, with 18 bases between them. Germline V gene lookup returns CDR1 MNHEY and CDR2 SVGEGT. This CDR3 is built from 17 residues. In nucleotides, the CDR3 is TGTGCCAGCAGTCAAGGTTGGCGGGGGCCAAGCACAGATACGCAGTATTTT. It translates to CASSQGWRGPSTDTQYF.

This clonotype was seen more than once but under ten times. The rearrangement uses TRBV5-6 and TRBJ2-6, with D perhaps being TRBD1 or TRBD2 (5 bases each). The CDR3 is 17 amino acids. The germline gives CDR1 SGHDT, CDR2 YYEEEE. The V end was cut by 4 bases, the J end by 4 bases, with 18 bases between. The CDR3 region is CASSKGPVTSGANVLTF. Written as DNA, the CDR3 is TGTGCCAGCAGCAAGGGACCTGTCACGAGCGGGGCCAACGTCCTGACTTTC.

This chain's CDR3 is CASSPTHSYEQYV. CDR3 nucleotides: TGTGCCAGCAGCCCGACCCATTCCTACGAGCAGTACGTC. V gene TRBV7-2 combines with J gene TRBJ2-7; no reliable D call. This CDR3 contains 13 residues. The V gene's germline CDR1 is SGHTA and CDR2 FQGNSA. V was shortened by 5 bases and J by 1 base, with 9 bases between the two germline ends.

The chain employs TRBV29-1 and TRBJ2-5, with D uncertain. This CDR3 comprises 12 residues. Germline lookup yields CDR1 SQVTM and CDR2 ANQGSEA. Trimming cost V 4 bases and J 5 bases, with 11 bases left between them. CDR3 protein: CSVGIGWETQYF. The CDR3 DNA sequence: TGCAGCGTTGGGATAGGGTGGGAGACCCAGTACTTC.

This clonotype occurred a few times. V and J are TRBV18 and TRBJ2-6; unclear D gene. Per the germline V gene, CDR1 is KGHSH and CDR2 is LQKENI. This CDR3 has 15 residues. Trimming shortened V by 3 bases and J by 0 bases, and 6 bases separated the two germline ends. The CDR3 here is CASSPGVSGANVLTF. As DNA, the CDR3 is TGTGCCAGCTCACCGGGTGTCTCTGGGGCCAACGTCCTGACTTTC. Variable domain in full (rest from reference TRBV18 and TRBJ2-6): NAGVMQNPRHLVRRRGQEARLRCSPMKGHSHVYWYRQLPEEGLKFMVYLQKENIIDESGMPKERFSAEFPKEGPSILRIQQVVRGDSAAYFCASSPGVSGANVLTFGAGSRLTVL.

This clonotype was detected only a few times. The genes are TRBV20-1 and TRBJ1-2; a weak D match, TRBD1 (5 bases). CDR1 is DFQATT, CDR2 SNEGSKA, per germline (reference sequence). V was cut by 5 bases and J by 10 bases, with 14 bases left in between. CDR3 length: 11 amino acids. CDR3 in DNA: TGCAGTGCTTGGGTGGGGGAGGACTACACCTTC. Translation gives CSAWVGEDYTF.

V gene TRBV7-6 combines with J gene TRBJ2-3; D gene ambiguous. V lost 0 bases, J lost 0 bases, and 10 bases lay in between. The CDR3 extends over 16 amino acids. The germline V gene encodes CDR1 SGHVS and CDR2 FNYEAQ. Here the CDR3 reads CASSLAASASTDTQYF. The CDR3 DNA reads TGTGCCAGCAGCTTAGCGGCCAGTGCTAGCACAGATACGCAGTATTTT.

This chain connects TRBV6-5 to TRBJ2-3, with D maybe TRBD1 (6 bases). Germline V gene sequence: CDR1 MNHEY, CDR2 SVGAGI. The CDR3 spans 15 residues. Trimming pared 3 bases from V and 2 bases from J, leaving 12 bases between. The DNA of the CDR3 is TGTGCCAGCAGTTATATGAGGGGACACACAGATACGCAGTATTTT. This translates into CASSYMRGHTDTQYF.

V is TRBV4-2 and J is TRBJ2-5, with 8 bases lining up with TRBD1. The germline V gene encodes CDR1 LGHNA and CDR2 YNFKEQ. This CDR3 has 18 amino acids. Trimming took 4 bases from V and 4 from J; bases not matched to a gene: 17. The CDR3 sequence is CASSPGTGGRLGPETQYF. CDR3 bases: TGTGCCAGCAGCCCGGGGACAGGAGGGCGACTGGGTCCAGAGACCCAGTACTTC.

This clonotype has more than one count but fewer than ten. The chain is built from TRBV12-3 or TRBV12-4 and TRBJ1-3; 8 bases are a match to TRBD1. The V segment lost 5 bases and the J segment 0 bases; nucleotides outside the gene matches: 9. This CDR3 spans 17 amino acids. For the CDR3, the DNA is TGTGCCAGCAGTCCTCCCGGCAGGGGGCTCTCTGGAAACACCATATATTTT. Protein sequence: CASSPPGRGLSGNTIYF.

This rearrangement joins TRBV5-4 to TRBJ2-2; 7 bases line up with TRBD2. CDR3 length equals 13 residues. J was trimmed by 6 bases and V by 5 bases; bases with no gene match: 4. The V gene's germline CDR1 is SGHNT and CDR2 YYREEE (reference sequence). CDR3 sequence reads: CASSFGGSGELFF. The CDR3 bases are TGTGCCAGCAGTTTCGGGGGGTCCGGGGAGCTGTTTTTT.

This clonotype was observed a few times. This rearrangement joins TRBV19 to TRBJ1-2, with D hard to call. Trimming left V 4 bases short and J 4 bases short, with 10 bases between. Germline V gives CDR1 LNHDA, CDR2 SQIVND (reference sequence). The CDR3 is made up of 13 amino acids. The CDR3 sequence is CASSNRAGYGYTF. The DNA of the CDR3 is TGTGCCAGTAGTAATCGGGCTGGCTATGGCTACACCTTC.

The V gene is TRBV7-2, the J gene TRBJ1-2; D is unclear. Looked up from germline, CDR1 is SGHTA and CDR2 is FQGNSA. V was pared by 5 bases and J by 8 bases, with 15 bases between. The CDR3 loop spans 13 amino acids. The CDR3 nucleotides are TGTGCCAGCAGCGAGGGTTTACAGAGGGGCTACACCTTC. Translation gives CASSEGLQRGYTF.

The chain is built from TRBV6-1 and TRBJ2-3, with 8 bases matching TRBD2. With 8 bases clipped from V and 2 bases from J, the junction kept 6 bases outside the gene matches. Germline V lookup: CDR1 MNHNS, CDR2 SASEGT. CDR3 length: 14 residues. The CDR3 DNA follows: TGTGCCAGCGGGCGGGGGGTTATCACAGATACGCAGTATTTT. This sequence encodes CASGRGVITDTQYF.

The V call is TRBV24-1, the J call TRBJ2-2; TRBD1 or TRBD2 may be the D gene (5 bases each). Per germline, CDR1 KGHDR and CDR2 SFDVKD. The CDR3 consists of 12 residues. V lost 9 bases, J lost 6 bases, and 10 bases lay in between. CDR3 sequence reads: CATSRGAGELFF. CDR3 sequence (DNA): TGTGCCACCTCCCGAGGGGCCGGGGAGCTGTTTTTT.

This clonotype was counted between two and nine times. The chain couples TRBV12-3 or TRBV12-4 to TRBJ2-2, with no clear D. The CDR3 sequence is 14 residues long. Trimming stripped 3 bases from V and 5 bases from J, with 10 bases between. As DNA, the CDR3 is TGTGCCAGCAGTTTTCGAAGTCGGACCGGGGAGCTGTTTTTT. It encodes CASSFRSRTGELFF.

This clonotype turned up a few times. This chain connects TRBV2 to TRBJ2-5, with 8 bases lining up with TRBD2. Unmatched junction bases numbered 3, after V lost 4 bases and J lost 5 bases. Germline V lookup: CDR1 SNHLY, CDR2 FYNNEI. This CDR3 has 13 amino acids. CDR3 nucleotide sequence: TGTGCCAGCAGTGGGACTAGCAGGGAGACCCAGTACTTC. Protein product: CASSGTSRETQYF.

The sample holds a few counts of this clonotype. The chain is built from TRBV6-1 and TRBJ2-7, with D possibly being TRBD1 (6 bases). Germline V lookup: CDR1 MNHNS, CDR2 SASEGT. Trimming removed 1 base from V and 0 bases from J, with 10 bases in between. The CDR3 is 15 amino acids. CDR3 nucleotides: TGTGCCAGCAGTGAAGGGGCGGACAGCTCCTACGAGCAGTACTTC. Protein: CASSEGADSSYEQYF.

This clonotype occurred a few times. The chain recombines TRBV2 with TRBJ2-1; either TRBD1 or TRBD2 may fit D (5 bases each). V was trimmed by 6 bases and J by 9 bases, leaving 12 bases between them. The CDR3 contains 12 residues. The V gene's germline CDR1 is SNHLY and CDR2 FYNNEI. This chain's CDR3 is CASRDPGTEQFF. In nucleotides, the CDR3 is TGTGCCAGCAGGGACCCAGGGACTGAGCAGTTCTTC.